One sample yielded the 20 T cell receptor beta chains listed below, sequenced in a study of shared clonotypes between healthy human individuals. The method was immunoSEQ multiplex PCR; TCRdb's version includes in-frame clones alone and lacks a portion of them. Here the sample spans 550,000 to 750,000 clones, around 95% being singletons. Selected positively for CCR7 and CD45RO-negative, naive CD8 cells excluded terminally differentiated effector memory CD45RA+ cells. The sequencing input was naive CD8+ T cells sorted from blood. The source is a woman aged 25 to 39 in good health.

Comments on this clone: Other nucleotide sequences in the sample specify the same CDR3. The CDR3 protein is CASSFGTGSYEQYF. As DNA, the CDR3 is TGTGCCAGCAGTTTCGGGACAGGGTCTTACGAGCAGTACTTC. The chain uses TRBV27 and TRBJ2-7; 9 bases agree with TRBD1. CDR3 length equals 14 residues. The J segment lost 4 bases and the V segment lost 3 bases, leaving 4 bases of the junction unmatched. CDR1 and CDR2 (germline): MNHEY, SMNVEV (reference sequence).

A word on this clone: The same CDR3 arises from other DNA sequences in this sample as well. The chain uses TRBV15 and TRBJ2-3; D might be TRBD1 or TRBD2, each matching 6 bases. Germline assignment: CDR1 LNHNV and CDR2 YYDKDF (reference sequence). This CDR3 has 15 residues. V lost 2 bases and J lost 2, with 11 bases in between. CDR3 residues: CATSRWGAYTDTQYF. The CDR3 nucleotides read TGTGCCACCAGCAGATGGGGGGCGTACACAGATACGCAGTATTTT.

This chain links TRBV27 with TRBJ1-4; D is unclear. From germline, CDR1 is MNHEY and CDR2 SMNVEV (reference sequence). Trimming removed 5 bases from V and 5 bases from J, with 18 bases in between. This CDR3 is 16 amino acids long. The CDR3 DNA sequence: TGTGCCAGCAGTCCCCTGGAGGAGGCGGAGAATGAAAAACTGTTTTTT. This encodes CASSPLEEAENEKLFF. Based on the CDR3 plus reference TRBV27 and TRBJ1-4, the full variable domain is EAQVTQNPRYLITVTGKKLTVTCSQNMNHEYMSWYRQDPGLGLRQIYYSMNVEVTDKGDVPEGYKVSRKEKRNFPLILESPSPNQTSLYFCASSPLEEAENEKLFFGSGTQLSVL.

The chain uses TRBV13 and TRBJ2-5; unclear D gene. V lost 5 bases, J lost 3 bases, and 10 bases lay in between. The germline gives CDR1 PRHDT, CDR2 FYEKMQ (reference sequence). CDR3 size: 13 residues. The CDR3 loop reads CASSLTHEETQYF. CDR3 nucleotides: TGTGCCAGCAGCCTAACCCACGAAGAGACCCAGTACTTC.

The chain carries TRBV5-1 and TRBJ2-5, with 8 nucleotides matching TRBD2. V was pared by 0 bases and J by 5 bases, with 6 bases of the junction left unmatched. Germline V CDR1 and CDR2: SGHRS, YFSETQ. There are 15 residues in the CDR3. CDR3 DNA sequence: TGCGCCAGCAGCTTGGGAGCGGGAGTGGGTGAGACCCAGTACTTC. Amino acid sequence: CASSLGAGVGETQYF. Looking up the rest from reference TRBV5-1 and TRBJ2-5 gives the full variable domain: KAGVTQTPRYLIKTRGQQVTLSCSPISGHRSVSWYQQTPGQGLQFLFEYFSETQRNKGNFPGRFSGRQFSNSRSEMNVSTLELGDSALYLCASSLGAGVGETQYFGPGTRLLVL.

This clone was observed a single time. The chain links TRBV4-1 to TRBJ2-5, with D possibly being TRBD1 or TRBD2 (5 bases each). The J call may be wrong; the DNA end is better matched by TRBJ2-7. CDR3 length: 17 residues. Germline V CDR1 and CDR2: MGHRA, YSYEKL. DNA for the CDR3: TGCGCCAGCAGCCAAGCCGTGATCCGGGACCGTGGCGGCGAGCAGTACTTC. Translating gives CASSQAVIRDRGGEQYF.

The chain recombines TRBV5-5 with TRBJ1-1; D might be TRBD1 (5 bases). The length of the CDR3 is 13 residues. Germline V CDR1 and CDR2: SGHKS, YYEKEE (reference sequence). The germline V and J ends were trimmed by 1 base and 6 bases, with 10 bases remaining between them. The CDR3: CASSLQGYAEAFF. CDR3 coding DNA: TGTGCCAGCAGCTTGCAGGGCTACGCTGAAGCTTTCTTT.

The chain has TRBV30 and TRBJ1-1; D call uncertain. The CDR3 loop spans 12 amino acids. V was cut by 0 bases and J by 7 bases, with 9 bases left in between. CDR1 GTSNPN and CDR2 SVGIG come from the germline V gene (reference sequence). The CDR3 is CAWSVPGGEAFF. DNA for the CDR3: TGTGCCTGGAGTGTACCCGGCGGTGAAGCTTTCTTT.

V usage is TRBV2 and J usage is TRBJ2-5; D is undetermined. V was clipped by 6 bases and J by 2 bases, with 7 bases between them. Germline V gives CDR1 SNHLY, CDR2 FYNNEI. The CDR3 covers 12 residues. In nucleotides, the CDR3 is TGTGCCAGCAGGGGGATGCAAGAGACCCAGTACTTC. It specifies CASRGMQETQYF.

The rearrangement uses TRBV5-6 and TRBJ2-7, with D possibly being TRBD1 or TRBD2 (5 bases each). The CDR3 is 13 residues long. Between the trimmed V and J ends, which lost 4 bases and 2 bases, there was a span of 10 bases. Germline V gives CDR1 SGHDT, CDR2 YYEEEE. As DNA, the CDR3 is TGTGCCAGCAGCCCGGGACGGACCTACGAGCAGTACTTC. It encodes CASSPGRTYEQYF.

V gene TRBV5-6 combines with J gene TRBJ2-5; D not resolved. CDR1 and CDR2 (germline): SGHDT, YYEEEE. The ends were cut back, 6 bases at V and 2 bases at J, with 17 bases in the middle. The CDR3 sequence is 15 residues long. This chain's CDR3 is CASTLSGNNQETQYF. Here the CDR3 DNA reads TGTGCCAGCACCCTGTCGGGCAACAATCAAGAGACCCAGTACTTC. Based on the CDR3 plus reference TRBV5-6 and TRBJ2-5, the full variable domain is DAGVTQSPTHLIKTRGQQVTLRCSPKSGHDTVSWYQQALGQGPQFIFQYYEEEERQRGNFPDRFSGHQFPNYSSELNVNALLLGDSALYLCASTLSGNNQETQYFGPGTRLLVL.

This chain connects TRBV11-2 to TRBJ2-1; D possibly uses TRBD1 or TRBD2 (5 bases each). The V gene's germline CDR1 is SGHAT and CDR2 FQNNGV. This CDR3 region has 14 residues. With 5 bases removed from V and 8 bases from J, the gap between germline ends came to 16 bases. This chain's CDR3 is CASSHGGASYEQFF. CDR3 coding DNA: TGTGCCAGCAGCCATGGGGGAGCCAGCTATGAGCAGTTCTTC.

The chain employs TRBV7-9 and TRBJ2-3; 9 positions match TRBD1. After removal of 5 bases from V and 4 bases from J, the junction contained 10 bases not matched to a gene. The CDR3 is made up of 16 amino acids. Germline V gene lookup returns CDR1 SEHNR and CDR2 FQNEAQ (reference sequence). This chain's CDR3 is CASSPLGTGSADTQYF. The CDR3 region has the DNA TGTGCCAGCAGCCCACTCGGGACAGGGTCCGCAGATACGCAGTATTTT.

This chain uses TRBV23-1 with TRBJ1-5; weak D call: TRBD1 (5 bases). TRBV23-1 is identified as an open reading frame with a role that is uncertain. The germline V and J ends were trimmed by 4 bases and 2 bases, with 9 bases remaining between them. CDR3 length equals 14 residues. The CDR3: CASSPGHGNQPQHF. DNA of the CDR3: TGCGCCAGCAGTCCCGGACACGGCAATCAGCCCCAGCATTTT.

This clone was found once. This chain links TRBV28 with TRBJ1-1, with D possibly matching TRBD1 (5 bases). V lost 5 bases, J lost 1 base, and 14 bases lay in between. CDR1 is MDHEN, CDR2 SYDVKM, per germline. The length of the CDR3 is 15 residues. DNA of the CDR3: TGTGCCAGCAGTCCCCGGACGGGGCAGAACACTGAAGCTTTCTTT. It yields the protein CASSPRTGQNTEAFF.

The chain uses TRBV27 and TRBJ1-1, with 7 bases fitting TRBD1. V shed 5 bases, J shed 2 bases, and the junction held 8 bases outside the gene matches. The CDR3 loop spans 15 amino acids. The germline V gene has CDR1 MNHEY and CDR2 SMNVEV (reference sequence). Here the CDR3 reads CASSTRQGENTEAFF. Here the CDR3 DNA reads TGTGCCAGCAGTACGCGACAGGGAGAAAACACTGAAGCTTTCTTT.

This clone was detected once. The chain employs TRBV11-1 and TRBJ2-5; D gene unclear. CDR3 size: 12 residues. Germline CDR1 reads SGHAT; CDR2 reads FQDESV (reference sequence). V shed 5 bases and J shed 5 bases, with 9 bases lying between them. CDR3 loop: CASSRTSETQYF. CDR3 DNA: TGTGCCAGCAGCCGGACGTCGGAGACCCAGTACTTC.

J is TRBJ2-5 and V is TRBV27, with D possibly being TRBD2 (6 bases). The CDR3 has 12 amino acids. Germline CDR1 reads MNHEY; CDR2 reads SMNVEV (reference sequence). Trimming removed 10 bases from V and 5 bases from J, with 14 bases in between. The CDR3 DNA follows: TGTGCCACGCGGGATTACGGGGAGACCCAGTACTTC. It yields the protein CATRDYGETQYF.

To note about this clone: This specimen includes other DNA sequences encoding the same CDR3. The chain combines TRBV13 with TRBJ2-7; no reliable D call. Germline assignment: CDR1 PRHDT and CDR2 FYEKMQ (reference sequence). CDR3 size: 11 residues. V shed 5 bases and J shed 1 base, with 3 bases lying between them. The CDR3: CASSDSYEQYF. The CDR3 DNA reads as TGTGCCAGCAGCGATTCCTACGAGCAGTACTTC.

This chain joins TRBV5-6 and TRBJ1-1; D remains ambiguous. V gave up 7 bases and J gave up 1 base, with 11 bases separating them. Germline-derived CDR1 and CDR2 are SGHDT and YYEEEE. The CDR3 spans 13 residues. CDR3: CASGSGGNTEAFF. CDR3 DNA: TGTGCCAGCGGAAGCGGTGGGAACACTGAAGCTTTCTTT.